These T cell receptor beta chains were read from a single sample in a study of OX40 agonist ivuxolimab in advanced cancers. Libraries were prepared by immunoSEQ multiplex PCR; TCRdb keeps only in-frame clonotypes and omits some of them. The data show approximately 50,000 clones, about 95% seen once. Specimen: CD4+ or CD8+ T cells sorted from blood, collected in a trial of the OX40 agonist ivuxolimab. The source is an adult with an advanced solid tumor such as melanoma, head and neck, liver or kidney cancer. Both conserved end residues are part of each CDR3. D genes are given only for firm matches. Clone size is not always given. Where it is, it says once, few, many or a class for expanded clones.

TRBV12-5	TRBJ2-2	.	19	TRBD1	TGTGCTAGTGGTTTGGTACGCAGGGGGATCCCCCCAGCTACCGGGGAGCTGTTTTTT	CASGLVRRGIPPATGELFF
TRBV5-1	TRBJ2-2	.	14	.	TGCGCCAGCAGCTTGGAAGTACCGGCCGGGGAGCTGTTTTTT	CASSLEVPAGELFF
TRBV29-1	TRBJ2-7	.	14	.	TGCAGCGTTGAAGGGGAGGAACTAGCCTACGAGCAGTACTTC	CSVEGEELAYEQYF
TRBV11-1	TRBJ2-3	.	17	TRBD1	TGTGCCAGCAGCTTAGTTTTGGACAGGAGATTCACAGATACGCAGTATTTT	CASSLVLDRRFTDTQYF
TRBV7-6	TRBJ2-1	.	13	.	TGTGCCAGCAGCTTAGCGCTGGCGGGGCAGCAGTTCTTC	CASSLALAGQQFF
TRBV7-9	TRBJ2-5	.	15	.	TGTGCCAGCAGACCCACCGGGACAACACAAGAGACCCAGTACTTC	CASRPTGTTQETQYF
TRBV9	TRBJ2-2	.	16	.	TGTGCCAGCAGCCCGTCGGGGAGAATATTCACCGGGGAGCTGTTTTTT	CASSPSGRIFTGELFF
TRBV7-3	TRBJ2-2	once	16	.	TGTGCCAGCAGCTTAATCAGCGGGACAGACACCGGGGAGCTGTTTTTT	CASSLISGTDTGELFF
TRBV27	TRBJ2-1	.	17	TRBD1	TGTGCCAGCAGACGAACACCGACAGGGGATTTAGCCAATGAGCAGTTCTTC	CASRRTPTGDLANEQFF
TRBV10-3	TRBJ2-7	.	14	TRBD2	TGTGCCATCAGCCCAGCGGGAGTCTCCTACGAGCAGTACTTC	CAISPAGVSYEQYF
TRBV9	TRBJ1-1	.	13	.	TGTGCCAGCAGCGTATTGAAGAACACTGAAGCTTTCTTT	CASSVLKNTEAFF
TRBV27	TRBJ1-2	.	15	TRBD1	TGTGCCACCGTTGCGGGGACAGGGGGTGTAGGGGGCTACACCTTC	CATVAGTGGVGGYTF
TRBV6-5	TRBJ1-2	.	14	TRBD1	TGTGCCAGCAGCCCACAGGGGGGATCTATAGGCTACACCTTC	CASSPQGGSIGYTF
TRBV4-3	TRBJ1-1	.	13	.	TGCGCCAGCAGCCAAGGTAGGACATCGGGAGCTTTCTTT	CASSQGRTSGAFF
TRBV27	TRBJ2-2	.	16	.	TGTGCCAGCAGTTTATCGATCCGGGATTACACCGGGGAGCTGTTTTTT	CASSLSIRDYTGELFF
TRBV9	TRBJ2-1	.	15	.	TGTGCCAGCAGCGAGGAGGATTCCTCCTACAATGAGCAGTTCTTC	CASSEEDSSYNEQFF
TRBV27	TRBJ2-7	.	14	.	TGTGCCAGCAGTTTATTTTTACAGGGTCACGAGCAGTACTTC	CASSLFLQGHEQYF
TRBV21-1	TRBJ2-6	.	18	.	TGTGCCAGCAGCAGATCACAGGGGGCTTCCTCTGGGGCCAACGTCCTGACTTTC	CASSRSQGASSGANVLTF
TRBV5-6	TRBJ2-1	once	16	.	TGTGCCAGCAGCTGGGGACCCGGGAGAACGTCCAATGAGCAGTTCTTC	CASSWGPGRTSNEQFF
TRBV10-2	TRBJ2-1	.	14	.	TGCGCCAGCAGTGACCGTGGGAGTCCGTATGAGCAGTTCTTC	CASSDRGSPYEQFF
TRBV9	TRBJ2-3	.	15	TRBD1	TGTGCCAGCAGCGAGTGGGACAGGGTGGGAGATACGCAGTATTTT	CASSEWDRVGDTQYF
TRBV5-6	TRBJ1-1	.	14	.	TGTGCCAGCAGCTTGGGGGTAATGAACACTGAAGCTTTCTTT	CASSLGVMNTEAFF
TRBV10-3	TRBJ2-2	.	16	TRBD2	TGTGCCATCAGTGAGGGCGGGAGATTTACCACCGGGGAGCTGTTTTTT	CAISEGGRFTTGELFF
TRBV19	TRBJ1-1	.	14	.	TGTGCCAGTACCCCCGGGACTTGGAACACTGAAGCTTTCTTT	CASTPGTWNTEAFF
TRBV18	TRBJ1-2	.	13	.	TGTGCCAGCTCACCACCAGAACCCGTGGGCTACACCTTC	CASSPPEPVGYTF
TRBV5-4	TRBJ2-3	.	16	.	TGTGCCAGCAGCTCCGAACTAGTTGGGGGCACAGATACGCAGTATTTT	CASSSELVGGTDTQYF
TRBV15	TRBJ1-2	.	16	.	TGTGCCACCAGCAGAGATCCGGGGGCGTTTCTCTATGGCTACACCTTC	CATSRDPGAFLYGYTF
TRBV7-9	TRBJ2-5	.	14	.	TGTGCCAGCAGCGCACAACTAGCTGAAGAGACCCAGTACTTC	CASSAQLAEETQYF
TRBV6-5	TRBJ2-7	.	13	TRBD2	TGTGCCAGCAGCGGGACTAGTCCCTACGAGCAGTACTTC	CASSGTSPYEQYF
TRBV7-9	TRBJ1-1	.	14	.	TGTGCCAGCAGCTTAGGGGGTGGCTACACTGAAGCTTTCTTT	CASSLGGGYTEAFF
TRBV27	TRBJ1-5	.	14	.	TGTGCCAGCAGTTTAGCACCGTGGTCTCAGCCCCAGCATTTT	CASSLAPWSQPQHF
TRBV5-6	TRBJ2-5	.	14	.	TGTGCCAGCAGCTTGGCAGGAATGCAAGAGACCCAGTACTTC	CASSLAGMQETQYF
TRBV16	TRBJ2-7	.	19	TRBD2	TGTGCCAGCAGCGAGAACCGGGGACTAGCGGAACTGAACTCCTACGAGCAGTACTTC	CASSENRGLAELNSYEQYF
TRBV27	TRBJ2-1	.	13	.	TGTGCCAGCAGTCCTAGGGAGAGGAATGAGCAGTTCTTC	CASSPRERNEQFF